This passage covers 27 T cell receptor beta chains from one sample sequenced in a study of metastatic and nonmetastatic thyroid tumors. TCRdb re-analyzed the PCR reads using MiXCR. The sample holds 45,000 to 50,000 clones, around 20% seen once. Every patient was untreated before thyroid surgery. The sample taken for sequencing was blood. The receptors were sampled from a male donor with papillary thyroid cancer or a benign thyroid nodule (not recorded which). Some clones in this sample may be carry-over from other donors' samples.

This clone was seen at least ten times. A read error may explain this, as a much larger clone is one base away. The identical CDR3 is also encoded by other nucleotide sequences in the sample. The CDR3 bases are TGCGCCAGCAGCGCCGGACGTGCCGGGGAGCTGTTTTTT. Translating gives CASSAGRAGELFF. This chain joins TRBV13 and TRBJ2-2, with D unresolved. The CDR3 covers 13 residues. Germline CDR1 reads PRHDT; CDR2 reads FYEKMQ (reference sequence). The full variable domain, in which reference TRBV13 and TRBJ2-2 provide the parts outside the CDR3, is AAGVIQSPRHLIKEKRETATLKCYPIPRHDTVYWYQQGPGQDPQFLISFYEKMQSDKGSIPDRFSAQQFSDYHSELNMSSLELGDSALYFCASSAGRAGELFFGEGSRLTVL.

The sample holds a few counts of this clone. DNA for the CDR3: TGTGCCAGCAGCTTAAGAGGGGGCACAGATACGCAGTATTTT. Its protein is CASSLRGGTDTQYF. The chain uses TRBV7-3 and TRBJ2-3; D may be TRBD1 or TRBD2 (5 bases each). Per the germline V gene, CDR1 is SGHTA and CDR2 is FQGTGA. The CDR3 runs to 14 residues. V gave up 1 base and J gave up 1 base, with 6 bases separating them.

This clone appeared many times. This chain uses TRBV3-1 with TRBJ2-3; the match to TRBD1 covers 7 bases. The V and J ends lost 7 bases and 5 bases, in that order; junction bases with no gene match: 6. CDR1 is LGHDT, CDR2 YNNKEL, per germline (reference sequence). This CDR3 is 13 amino acids long. In nucleotides, the CDR3 is TGTGCCAGCATGGAGACAGGGCGAGATACGCAGTATTTT. Its translation is CASMETGRDTQYF.

Regarding this clone: The sample holds other DNA sequences that translate to the same CDR3. V usage is TRBV7-8 and J usage is TRBJ1-1; unclear D gene. The CDR3 is made up of 16 amino acids. Germline CDR1 reads SGHVS; CDR2 reads FQNEAQ. Trimming pared 1 base from V and 1 base from J, leaving 13 bases between. CDR3 sequence reads: CASSLGPGLGNTEAFF. CDR3 DNA sequence: TGTGCCAGCAGCTTAGGGCCCGGTCTGGGGAACACTGAAGCTTTCTTT.

The chain carries TRBV2 and TRBJ1-1; D might be TRBD1 (6 bases). Trimming shortened V by 0 bases and J by 9 bases, and 20 bases separated the two germline ends. Germline V CDR1 and CDR2: SNHLY, FYNNEI. The CDR3 loop spans 16 amino acids. CDR3 in amino acids: CASSEAVPGTWLKAFF. The DNA of the CDR3 is TGTGCCAGCAGTGAAGCTGTCCCCGGGACATGGTTGAAAGCTTTCTTT. Filled out from reference TRBV2 and TRBJ1-1, the complete variable domain reads EPEVTQTPSHQVTQMGQEVILRCVPISNHLYFYWYRQILGQKVEFLVSFYNNEISEKSEIFDDQFSVERPDGSNFTLKIRSTKLEDSAMYFCASSEAVPGTWLKAFFGQGTRLTVV.

This chain links TRBV11-2 with TRBJ2-1; TRBD2 matches at 8 bases. V was clipped by 4 bases and J by 4 bases; unmatched bases: 6. CDR1 SGHAT and CDR2 FQNNGV come from the germline V gene. This CDR3 is built from 15 residues. The CDR3 loop is CASSSTSAVYNEQFF. DNA of the CDR3: TGTGCCAGCAGCTCGACTAGCGCCGTTTACAATGAGCAGTTCTTC.

This clone was observed at least ten times. The J gene is TRBJ2-3, the V gene TRBV6-1; a weak D match, TRBD1 (6 bases). Germline loops: CDR1 MNHNS, CDR2 SASEGT. Between the trimmed V and J ends, which lost 0 bases and 2 bases, there was a span of 9 bases. The CDR3 runs to 15 residues. The CDR3 nucleotides read TGTGCCAGCAGTGAAGCCCCGGGACACACAGATACGCAGTATTTT. Translating gives CASSEAPGHTDTQYF.

This clone is medium-sized by share. V usage is TRBV11-1 and J usage is TRBJ2-7; 12 bases line up with TRBD2. This CDR3 contains 15 residues. Germline V gene data show CDR1 as SGHAT and CDR2 as FQDESV (reference sequence). The trim removed 5 bases at V and 5 bases at J, leaving 7 bases unmatched. The CDR3 loop reads CASSALRLAGDEQYF. For the CDR3, the DNA is TGTGCCAGCAGCGCTCTACGACTAGCGGGGGACGAGCAGTACTTC.

This clone appeared many times. The chain is built from TRBV28 and TRBJ2-3; D possibly matches TRBD1 or TRBD2 (6 bases each). This CDR3 region has 15 residues. The germline V gene has CDR1 MDHEN and CDR2 SYDVKM. The V and J ends lost 6 bases and 2 bases respectively, with 15 bases between them. Here the CDR3 DNA reads TGTGCCAGCAGCCGATCGGGGGCCAACACAGATACGCAGTATTTT. Amino acid sequence: CASSRSGANTDTQYF. Filled out from reference TRBV28 and TRBJ2-3, the complete variable domain reads DVKVTQSSRYLVKRTGEKVFLECVQDMDHENMFWYRQDPGLGLRLIYFSYDVKMKEKGDIPEGYSVSREKKERFSLILESASTNQTSMYLCASSRSGANTDTQYFGPGTRLTVL.

This clone has at least ten counts. V and J are TRBV12-3 or TRBV12-4 and TRBJ2-2; 7 nucleotides agree with TRBD1. Germline trimming cut 6 bases from V and 4 bases from J; bases unmatched to any gene: 14. The CDR3 has 17 amino acids. In DNA, the CDR3 is TGTGCCAGCAGGGGAGATGACAGGGTGTATGGCACCGGGGAGCTGTTTTTT. As protein: CASRGDDRVYGTGELFF.

This clone occurred many times. This sequence joins TRBV28 and TRBJ2-2; D call uncertain. The V end was cut by 5 bases, the J end by 4 bases, with 8 bases between. Germline CDR1 MDHEN, CDR2 SYDVKM. This CDR3 contains 13 residues. Here the CDR3 reads CASSATVTGELFF. CDR3 nucleotide sequence: TGTGCCAGCAGTGCTACCGTCACCGGGGAGCTGTTTTTT.

The CDR3, as DNA: TGTGCCAGCAGGGCGGGGGCGTCGGGGATAGCCAAAAACATTCAGTACTTC. Its protein is CASRAGASGIAKNIQYF. The chain recombines TRBV2 with TRBJ2-4, with D tentatively TRBD2 (7 bases). Trimming took 6 bases from V and 0 from J, leaving 18 bases between them. The CDR3 contains 17 residues. Germline CDR1 and CDR2: SNHLY and FYNNEI.

In this sample, this clone turned up a few times. The chain couples TRBV27 to TRBJ2-7, with TRBD2 identical over 12 bases. Germline trimming cut 3 bases from V and 4 bases from J; bases unmatched to any gene: 7. CDR1 MNHEY and CDR2 SMNVEV come from the germline V gene (reference sequence). The length of the CDR3 is 16 residues. The CDR3 protein is CASSLGLAGPPYEQYF. CDR3 DNA: TGTGCCAGCAGTTTGGGACTAGCGGGTCCCCCATACGAGCAGTACTTC.

This clone was seen repeatedly, ten times or more. The chain joins TRBV30 to TRBJ1-6; D may be TRBD1 (6 bases). The CDR3 has 14 amino acids. Germline CDR1 is GTSNPN and CDR2 is SVGIG (reference sequence). Trimming stripped 4 bases from V and 10 bases from J, with 17 bases between. CDR3 sequence reads: CAWTGTRGQSPLHF. The CDR3 DNA is TGTGCCTGGACAGGGACTAGGGGACAATCACCCCTCCACTTT.

In this sample, this clone turned up a few times. This sequence joins TRBV6-1 and TRBJ2-7; possibly TRBD1 for D (6 bases). The CDR3 consists of 15 residues. Germline V lookup: CDR1 MNHNS, CDR2 SASEGT. The V end was cut by 1 base, the J end by 2 bases, with 12 bases between. DNA of the CDR3: TGTGCCAGCAGTGAAGGACAGGCGGCTCCCTACGAGCAGTACTTC. Protein sequence: CASSEGQAAPYEQYF.

This chain connects TRBV5-1 to TRBJ1-6, with D possibly being TRBD1 (5 bases). The CDR3 loop spans 13 amino acids. Germline assignment: CDR1 SGHRS and CDR2 YFSETQ. The V gene lost 0 bases and the J gene lost 7 bases, with 5 bases spanning the gap. The CDR3 loop is CASSLGQNSPLHF. CDR3 sequence (DNA): TGCGCCAGCAGCTTGGGACAGAATTCACCCCTCCACTTT.

This clone was observed at least ten times. V and J are TRBV28 and TRBJ2-4, with unresolved D. In germline, CDR1 is MDHEN, CDR2 SYDVKM. This CDR3 comprises 15 residues. With 4 bases removed from V and 3 bases from J, the gap between germline ends came to 13 bases. In nucleotides, the CDR3 is TGTGCCAGCAGTTCCTACTCGGGTGGCAAAAACATTCAGTACTTC. Protein sequence: CASSSYSGGKNIQYF.

This chain joins TRBV30 and TRBJ1-6, with 7 bases lining up with TRBD1. The CDR3 consists of 15 residues. V shed 8 bases, J shed 9 bases, and the junction held 16 bases outside the gene matches. Germline CDR1 GTSNPN, CDR2 SVGIG (reference sequence). The CDR3 DNA reads TGTGCCCTGAGTGTACAAGCTTACAGGGGTTCACCCCTCCACTTT. As protein: CALSVQAYRGSPLHF.

The V gene is TRBV5-1, the J gene TRBJ2-1; D is uncertain. Germline CDR1 is SGHRS and CDR2 is YFSETQ. V was cut by 2 bases and J by 4 bases, with 13 bases left in between. The CDR3 is made up of 15 amino acids. The DNA of the CDR3 is TGCGCCAGCAGCTTCACTATCGGTCCATACAATGAGCAGTTCTTC. Translation: CASSFTIGPYNEQFF.

Many counts were recorded for this clone. The rearrangement links TRBV6-1 to TRBJ1-4; D might be TRBD1 (5 bases). Trimming cost V 10 bases and J 8 bases, with 8 bases left between them. The CDR3 has 10 amino acids. Germline CDR1 and CDR2: MNHNS and SASEGT. CDR3 residues: CATRGEKLFF. CDR3 coding DNA: TGTGCCACCCGGGGGGAAAAACTGTTTTTT.

This clone was seen a few times. One base away lies a much larger clone, so this may be a sequencing read error. The identical CDR3 is also encoded by other nucleotide sequences in the sample. The genes are TRBV3-1 and TRBJ1-3; possibly TRBD1 for D (5 bases). The CDR3 has 17 residues. Germline assignment: CDR1 LGHDT and CDR2 YNNKEL (reference sequence). The CDR3 nucleotides read TGTGCCAGCAGCCAAGGGGGCACCAAGACCTCTGGAAACACCGTATATTTT. Protein product: CASSQGGTKTSGNTVYF. The complete variable domain, with remaining parts taken from reference TRBV3-1 and TRBJ1-3, reads DTAVSQTPKYLVTQMGNDKSIKCEQNLGHDTMYWYKQDSKKFLKIMFSYNNKELIINETVPNRFSPKSPDKAHLNLHINSLELGDSAVYFCASSQGGTKTSGNTVYFGEGSWLTVV.

This clone was seen only once. The chain employs TRBV20-1 and TRBJ2-5; 10 bases line up with TRBD2. Germline V lookup: CDR1 DFQATT, CDR2 SNEGSKA (reference sequence). The V and J ends lost 0 bases and 5 bases, in that order; junction bases with no gene match: 3. This CDR3 has 14 amino acids. The CDR3: CSARDPGLAETQYF. In DNA, the CDR3 is TGCAGTGCTAGAGATCCGGGACTAGCGGAGACCCAGTACTTC.

The table lists this clone with many counts. This sample includes further DNA sequences coding for the same CDR3. This chain uses TRBV28 with TRBJ1-2, with D possibly being TRBD1 (6 bases). V gave up 3 bases and J gave up 6 bases, with 11 bases separating them. The germline V gene encodes CDR1 MDHEN and CDR2 SYDVKM. The CDR3 covers 13 residues. In DNA, the CDR3 is TGTGCCAGCAGTTTCGGCAGGGACAATGGCTACACCTTC. Translation: CASSFGRDNGYTF.

This clone has ten or more counts. The J gene is TRBJ2-3, the V gene TRBV5-1; 9 bases match TRBD2. This CDR3 spans 17 amino acids. Unmatched junction bases numbered 19, after V lost 4 bases and J lost 10 bases. Germline CDR1 is SGHRS and CDR2 is YFSETQ. CDR3 coding DNA: TGCGCCAGCAGCCCCCTCGGCGCGGGGGGGTCAGGGGATGCGCAGTATTTT. This codes for CASSPLGAGGSGDAQYF.

In its sample, this clone was seen many times. CDR3 region: CARGKPGQGRANQPQHF. CDR3 nucleotide sequence: TGTGCCAGAGGAAAACCGGGACAGGGTAGGGCCAATCAGCCCCAGCATTTT. The genes are TRBV27 and TRBJ1-5; TRBD1 matches 9 bases. This CDR3 is 17 amino acids long. V lost 9 bases, J lost 3 bases, and 15 bases stayed unmatched. CDR1 and CDR2 from the germline V gene are MNHEY and SMNVEV (reference sequence).

This clone was seen ten or more times. This chain links TRBV5-1 with TRBJ2-2; D gene ambiguous. The CDR3 has 12 residues. V was pared by 0 bases and J by 8 bases, with 5 bases between. CDR1 and CDR2 (germline): SGHRS, YFSETQ. The CDR3 sequence is CASSLGSGELFF. The DNA of the CDR3 is TGCGCCAGCAGCTTGGGGTCTGGGGAGCTGTTTTTT.

This clone was recorded at least ten times. This chain links TRBV6-6 with TRBJ2-1, with D perhaps given as TRBD1 or TRBD2 (5 bases each). From germline, CDR1 is MNHNY and CDR2 SVGAGI (reference sequence). CDR3 length: 14 residues. V gave up 2 bases and J gave up 7 bases, with 12 bases separating them. CDR3 sequence (DNA): TGTGCCAGCAGTTACCCAGGGACCCAGAATGAGCAGTTCTTC. This codes for CASSYPGTQNEQFF.